The 25 T cell receptor beta chains below come from one sample, sequenced in a study of cytomegalovirus exposure and HLA in healthy donors. The PCR used 60 Vbeta and 13 Jbeta primers. The data were produced by immunoSEQ multiplex PCR, yet TCRdb's version contains in-frame clones alone and is incomplete. Among some 150,000 clones listed, 55% to 80% were seen once. The specimen was PBMCs. These receptors were collected from a human donor in good health.

This clone was seen a single time. CDR3 bases: TGTGCCAGCAGCTTGGGGGGCAGGGGGACAGATACGCAGTATTTT. Translation gives CASSLGGRGTDTQYF. The J gene is TRBJ2-3, the V gene TRBV7-8; D might be TRBD1 (7 bases). Germline lookup yields CDR1 SGHVS and CDR2 FQNEAQ. This CDR3 region has 15 residues. V shed 3 bases and J shed 3 bases, with 13 bases lying between them. Using reference TRBV7-8 and TRBJ2-3 for the parts outside the CDR3, the full variable domain is GAGVSQSPRYKVAKRGQDVALRCDPISGHVSLFWYQQALGQGPEFLTYFQNEAQLDKSGLPSDRFFAERPEGSVSTLKIQRTQQEDSAVYLCASSLGGRGTDTQYFGPGTRLTVL.

The J gene is TRBJ2-5, the V gene TRBV14; 8 bases match TRBD1. The DNA matches TRBJ2-7 better at its end, which makes the J call doubtful. The germline CDR1 and CDR2 sequences are SGHDN and FVKESK. The CDR3 loop spans 15 amino acids. The CDR3 loop is CASSQGQGAFYEQYF. The CDR3 DNA follows: TGTGCCAGCAGCCAAGGTCAGGGGGCTTTCTACGAGCAGTACTTC.

This clone was seen only a few times. V and J are TRBV2 and TRBJ2-2; 7 nucleotides align to TRBD1. The CDR3 spans 14 residues. The J segment lost 2 bases and the V segment lost 7 bases, leaving 4 bases of the junction unmatched. CDR1 and CDR2 (germline): SNHLY, FYNNEI. This CDR3 is CASKGDSNTGELFF. Written as DNA, the CDR3 is TGTGCCAGCAAAGGGGACAGTAACACCGGGGAGCTGTTTTTT.

A word on this clone: One junction end does not reproduce the germline sequence, and a read error may be involved. The chain has TRBV7-9 and TRBJ1-1; a possible D gene is TRBD1 (6 bases). This CDR3 is built from 14 residues. Germline V CDR1 and CDR2: SEHNR, FQNEAQ (reference sequence). The CDR3 protein is CSSSKGGYNTEAFF. DNA for the CDR3: TGTTCCAGCAGCAAAGGGGGTTATAACACTGAAGCTTTCTTT.

The chain uses TRBV19 and TRBJ1-5; unclear D gene. Trimming left V 6 bases short and J 3 bases short, with 18 bases between. CDR1 and CDR2 from the germline V gene are LNHDA and SQIVND (reference sequence). The CDR3 runs 16 residues. The CDR3 spells CASRESRGLSNQPQHF. CDR3 nucleotide sequence: TGTGCCAGTAGGGAATCCCGAGGGCTGTCCAATCAGCCCCAGCATTTT.

The chain uses TRBV28 and TRBJ2-1; D is undetermined. The V gene lost 3 bases and the J gene lost 9 bases, with 6 bases spanning the gap. This CDR3 is 11 amino acids long. Germline lookup yields CDR1 MDHEN and CDR2 SYDVKM. The CDR3 DNA is TGTGCCAGCAGTTTCGTTATTGAGCAGTTCTTC. Amino acids: CASSFVIEQFF.

This clone was seen more than once but under ten times. The chain couples TRBV28 to TRBJ1-4; D remains ambiguous. CDR1 and CDR2 from the germline V gene are MDHEN and SYDVKM. The CDR3 has 12 residues. The ends were cut back, 8 bases at V and 7 bases at J, with 11 bases in the middle. CDR3 region: CASLTRGEKLFF. CDR3 coding DNA: TGTGCCAGCCTGACGCGGGGTGAAAAACTGTTTTTT.

V is TRBV29-1 and J is TRBJ1-4, with 7 bases fitting TRBD1. There are 15 residues in the CDR3. Germline V gives CDR1 SQVTM, CDR2 ANQGSEA. J gave up 5 bases and V 4 bases, and 10 bases lay outside the gene matches. CDR3 sequence: CSVGYGTVTNEKLFF. The CDR3 region has the DNA TGCAGCGTTGGCTATGGGACAGTGACAAATGAAAAACTGTTTTTT.

This clone was recorded only once. The chain carries TRBV2 and TRBJ2-3, with TRBD2 identical over 7 bases. The germline V gene encodes CDR1 SNHLY and CDR2 FYNNEI. The CDR3 sequence is 14 residues long. J lost 9 bases, V lost 6 bases, and 12 bases had no gene match. The CDR3 coding sequence is TGTGCCAGCAGATTAGCGGGCGGGGCCGGGACGCAGTATTTT. Protein product: CASRLAGGAGTQYF.

The rearrangement links TRBV27 to TRBJ1-2; TRBD1 agrees at 7 bases. This CDR3 region has 14 residues. Germline lookup yields CDR1 MNHEY and CDR2 SMNVEV (reference sequence). Germline trimming cut 1 base from V and 8 bases from J; bases unmatched to any gene: 7. CDR3 residues: CASSLYPTQGGYTF. As DNA, the CDR3 is TGTGCCAGCAGTTTATACCCCACACAGGGGGGCTACACCTTC.

The chain is built from TRBV5-6 and TRBJ2-7, with D unresolved. This CDR3 contains 12 residues. The germline gives CDR1 SGHDT, CDR2 YYEEEE. With 0 bases removed from V and 4 bases from J, the gap between germline ends came to 5 bases. The CDR3 protein is CASSLVPYEQYF. In nucleotides, the CDR3 is TGTGCCAGCAGCTTGGTTCCTTACGAGCAGTACTTC.

This clone was seen a single time. V and J are TRBV6-5 and TRBJ1-5; tentatively, D is TRBD1 (5 bases). CDR1 and CDR2 (germline): MNHEY, SVGAGI. The CDR3 spans 14 residues. V lost 4 bases and J lost 3, with 10 bases in between. The CDR3 reads CASSFDSSNQPQHF. CDR3 bases: TGTGCCAGCAGTTTTGACAGTTCCAATCAGCCCCAGCATTTT.

In its sample, this clone was seen a few times. This rearrangement joins TRBV4-1 to TRBJ1-1; 9 bases map to TRBD1. V shed 3 bases and J 10 bases; nucleotides not matched to a gene: 9. The CDR3 has 14 residues. Germline assignment: CDR1 MGHRA and CDR2 YSYEKL. The DNA of the CDR3 is TGCGCCAGCAGCCACCCGACAGGGGGGGATGGAGCTTTCTTT. This encodes CASSHPTGGDGAFF.

The rearrangement joins TRBV7-9 to TRBJ2-5, with TRBD1 matching 7 bases. Germline lookup yields CDR1 SEHNR and CDR2 FQNEAQ (reference sequence). Trimming removed 4 bases from V and 0 bases from J; junction bases left unmatched: 8. This CDR3 has 16 residues. This CDR3 reads CASSSYSGTDQETQYF. In DNA form, the CDR3 reads TGTGCCAGCAGCTCTTACTCCGGGACAGACCAAGAGACCCAGTACTTC.

The V call is TRBV7-9, the J call TRBJ1-1; D gene uncertain. Trimming shortened V by 5 bases and J by 1 base, and 8 bases separated the two germline ends. This CDR3 contains 13 residues. Germline loops: CDR1 SEHNR, CDR2 FQNEAQ (reference sequence). The DNA for the CDR3 is TGTGCCAGCAGCCGCACAGAGAACACTGAAGCTTTCTTT. Protein: CASSRTENTEAFF.

This chain joins TRBV7-9 and TRBJ1-1, with D possibly matching TRBD1 (6 bases). Deletions cut 3 bases from V and 4 bases from J, with 12 bases between. CDR3 length equals 14 residues. Looked up from germline, CDR1 is SEHNR and CDR2 is FQNEAQ (reference sequence). The CDR3 coding sequence is TGTGCCAGCAGCTTGGGGGGGCGCGGCACTGAAGCTTTCTTT. Its protein product is CASSLGGRGTEAFF.

There are a few counts of this clone. This sequence joins TRBV9 and TRBJ1-1; D remains unclear. The CDR3 runs 15 residues. Germline V gene sequence: CDR1 SGDLS, CDR2 YYNGEE. Trimming took 0 bases from V and 4 from J, leaving 13 bases between them. This chain's CDR3 is CASSVDEGWSTEAFF. DNA for the CDR3: TGTGCCAGCAGCGTAGATGAGGGTTGGAGCACTGAAGCTTTCTTT.

CDR3: CASSEGRGSPLHF. CDR3 bases: TGCGCCAGCAGTGAAGGAAGAGGCTCACCCCTCCACTTT. This chain connects TRBV5-1 to TRBJ1-6; the D is unclear. Trimming took off 5 bases at V and 10 bases at J, with 13 bases between the two ends. Germline lookup yields CDR1 SGHRS and CDR2 YFSETQ. CDR3 size: 13 residues.

V gene TRBV11-2 combines with J gene TRBJ1-2; the match to TRBD1 covers 9 bases. The germline gives CDR1 SGHAT, CDR2 FQNNGV. The CDR3 totals 16 residues. The trim removed 6 bases at V and 1 base at J, leaving 9 bases unmatched. CDR3 nucleotides: TGTGCCAGCAGGTCAACCGGGACAGGGATTAACTATGGCTACACCTTC. It encodes CASRSTGTGINYGYTF.

The V and J genes are TRBV5-5 and TRBJ2-1; TRBD2 matches 7 bases. The V and J ends lost 0 bases and 8 bases, in that order; junction bases with no gene match: 8. Germline CDR1 is SGHKS and CDR2 is YYEKEE (reference sequence). The CDR3 covers 15 residues. The CDR3 sequence is CASSLGGLVIDEQFF. DNA of the CDR3: TGTGCCAGCAGCTTGGGTGGACTAGTAATCGATGAGCAGTTCTTC.

This clone was found a few times. This chain joins TRBV15 and TRBJ2-3; D might be TRBD2 (6 bases). The germline V gene encodes CDR1 LNHNV and CDR2 YYDKDF (reference sequence). CDR3 size: 14 residues. Trimming took off 1 base at V and 4 bases at J, with 9 bases between the two ends. The CDR3 loop reads CATSRGGEADTQYF. In nucleotides, the CDR3 is TGTGCCACCAGCAGAGGGGGGGAGGCAGATACGCAGTATTTT. Full variable domain (outside the CDR3, taken from reference TRBV15 and TRBJ2-3): DAMVIQNPRYQVTQFGKPVTLSCSQTLNHNVMYWYQQKSSQAPKLLFHYYDKDFNNEADTPDNFQSRRPNTSFCFLDIRSPGLGDTAMYLCATSRGGEADTQYFGPGTRLTVL.

The chain combines TRBV6-1 with TRBJ2-7, with D perhaps matching TRBD2 (6 bases). CDR3 length equals 11 residues. CDR1 MNHNS and CDR2 SASEGT come from the germline V gene. V was shortened by 7 bases and J by 6 bases, with 10 bases between the two germline ends. CDR3 amino acids: CASTRDSEQYF. In DNA form, the CDR3 reads TGTGCCAGCACGCGGGATAGCGAGCAGTACTTC.

The J gene is TRBJ2-5, the V gene TRBV9, with D unresolved. CDR3 length equals 13 residues. V shed 4 bases and J shed 1 base, with 8 bases lying between them. Looked up from germline, CDR1 is SGDLS and CDR2 is YYNGEE. CDR3 region: CASSPTGQETQYF. Written as DNA, the CDR3 is TGTGCCAGCAGCCCGACGGGCCAAGAGACCCAGTACTTC.

This chain links TRBV28 with TRBJ2-7, with 10 bases lining up with TRBD1. In germline, CDR1 is MDHEN, CDR2 SYDVKM. CDR3 length equals 14 residues. The J segment lost 2 bases and the V segment lost 5 bases, leaving 3 bases of the junction unmatched. CDR3 DNA: TGTGCCAGCAGTCGACAGGGGGCAACCTACGAGCAGTACTTC. It encodes CASSRQGATYEQYF.

V is TRBV5-4 and J is TRBJ2-3; the match to TRBD2 covers 16 bases. Germline lookup yields CDR1 SGHNT and CDR2 YYREEE (reference sequence). V lost 4 bases, J lost 6 bases, and 5 bases stayed unmatched. The CDR3 extends over 16 amino acids. In DNA, the CDR3 is TGTGCCAGCAGCCTGGGACTAGCGGGAGGGGAGGATACGCAGTATTTT. It codes for CASSLGLAGGEDTQYF.